A single sample is the source of the 20 T cell receptor beta chains below, sequenced in a study of blood T cell repertoires in COVID-19. The method was immunoSEQ multiplex PCR; TCRdb's version includes in-frame clones alone and lacks a portion of them. The table shows fewer than 250,000 clones, with approximately 80% occurring only once. Sequencing was performed on peripheral blood. These receptors were obtained from a woman of 80 years or more with acute or convalescent COVID-19.

In nucleotides, the CDR3 is TGTGCCAGCAGCCAAAAACCGCCAGGCACTGAAGCTTTCTTT. This gives the protein CASSQKPPGTEAFF. The chain uses TRBV3-1 (or the pseudogene TRBV3-2) and TRBJ1-1; no clear D gene. CDR1 is LGHDT and CDR2 is YNNKEL in the germline V gene (reference sequence). The length of the CDR3 is 14 residues. The V end lost 2 bases, the J end lost 4 bases, and 11 bases lay between the germline ends.

The chain links TRBV12-3 or TRBV12-4 to TRBJ1-5; D perhaps matches TRBD1 (5 bases). V shed 2 bases and J shed 6 bases, with 5 bases lying between them. This CDR3 comprises 12 residues. The CDR3 DNA follows: TGTGCCAGCAGTTTACAGGGTCAGCCCCAGCATTTT. This sequence encodes CASSLQGQPQHF.

The rearrangement links TRBV7-2 to TRBJ1-1; no reliable D call. The CDR3 is made up of 13 amino acids. Deletions cut 1 base from V and 4 bases from J, with 7 bases between. Germline V CDR1 and CDR2: SGHTA, FQGNSA. CDR3 region: CASSLVIGTEAFF. DNA of the CDR3: TGTGCCAGCAGCTTAGTTATCGGCACTGAAGCTTTCTTT.

The CDR3 region is CASKGQGNSYEQYF. In DNA form, the CDR3 reads TGCGCCAGCAAAGGACAGGGGAACTCCTACGAGCAGTACTTC. The chain joins TRBV5-1 to TRBJ2-7, with 9 bases matching TRBD1. J was trimmed by 0 bases and V by 6 bases; bases with no gene match: 4. The CDR3 consists of 14 residues. CDR1 and CDR2 from the germline V gene are SGHRS and YFSETQ.

The CDR3 is CASSSRGVQETQYF. CDR3 sequence (DNA): TGTGCCAGCAGCTCCAGGGGGGTCCAAGAGACCCAGTACTTC. This chain joins TRBV5-4 and TRBJ2-5, with TRBD1 as a possible D gene (7 bases). The CDR3 extends over 14 amino acids. Germline V lookup: CDR1 SGHNT, CDR2 YYREEE (reference sequence). V was cut by 3 bases and J by 1 base, with 10 bases left in between.

The chain combines TRBV6-5 with TRBJ2-1, with TRBD2 as a possible D gene (6 bases). In germline, CDR1 is MNHEY, CDR2 SVGAGI. This CDR3 is built from 15 residues. V was cut by 0 bases and J by 6 bases, with 12 bases left in between. CDR3: CASSYSGLAFNEQFF. The CDR3 DNA reads as TGTGCCAGCAGTTACTCTGGGCTAGCGTTCAATGAGCAGTTCTTC.

This chain links TRBV12-5 with TRBJ1-4, with 11 bases matching TRBD1. Per the germline V gene, CDR1 is LGHNT and CDR2 is FRNRAP. The V and J ends lost 6 bases and 5 bases, in that order; junction bases with no gene match: 2. The CDR3 covers 14 residues. The CDR3 region has the DNA TGTGCTAGTGGGGACAGGGGGCTCAATGAAAAACTGTTTTTT. Translated: CASGDRGLNEKLFF.

The chain employs TRBV19 and TRBJ1-2, with D hard to call. Germline lookup yields CDR1 LNHDA and CDR2 SQIVND (reference sequence). CDR3 size: 14 residues. Trimming cost V 9 bases and J 4 bases, with 18 bases left between them. CDR3 residues: CASSDPRLSYGYTF. The DNA of the CDR3 is TGTGCCAGCTCGGATCCAAGACTTTCCTATGGCTACACCTTC. Full variable domain (outside the CDR3, taken from reference TRBV19 and TRBJ1-2): DGGITQSPKYLFRKEGQNVTLSCEQNLNHDAMYWYRQDPGQGLRLIYYSQIVNDFQKGDIAEGYSVSREKKESFPLTVTSAQKNPTAFYLCASSDPRLSYGYTFGSGTRLTVV.

CDR3 sequence reads: CASSELGVAGNTIYF. CDR3 DNA: TGTGCCAGCAGTGAATTGGGCGTGGCTGGAAACACCATATATTTT. This chain links TRBV6-1 with TRBJ1-3; D is uncertain. Trimming shortened V by 2 bases and J by 2 bases, and 10 bases separated the two germline ends. The CDR3 totals 15 residues. Germline V gives CDR1 MNHNS, CDR2 SASEGT.

The chain is built from TRBV5-4 and TRBJ1-2; the D gene is possibly TRBD1 (6 bases). CDR1 is SGHNT, CDR2 YYREEE, per germline (reference sequence). The CDR3 spans 14 residues. V was cut by 2 bases and J by 4 bases, with 12 bases left in between. The CDR3 reads CASSFQGSRYGYTF. The CDR3 nucleotides read TGTGCCAGCAGCTTTCAGGGGTCCCGCTATGGCTACACCTTC.

The chain combines TRBV5-1 with TRBJ2-3, with D uncertain. The length of the CDR3 is 15 residues. Germline V gives CDR1 SGHRS, CDR2 YFSETQ. Deletions cut 0 bases from V and 5 bases from J, with 13 bases between. CDR3 sequence: CASSLDQPEKDTQYF. The CDR3 bases are TGCGCCAGCAGCTTGGATCAGCCGGAGAAAGATACGCAGTATTTT.

The V and J genes are TRBV3-1 (or the pseudogene TRBV3-2) and TRBJ1-2, with a possible D match to TRBD1 (6 bases). The CDR3 extends over 14 amino acids. The ends were cut back, 6 bases at V and 8 bases at J, with 19 bases in the middle. Germline CDR1 reads LGHDT; CDR2 reads YNNKEL (reference sequence). The CDR3 DNA is TGTGCCAGCAGTCCAAGGGGCCAGGGACACGGCTACACCTTC. As protein: CASSPRGQGHGYTF.

The chain links TRBV3-1 (or the pseudogene TRBV3-2) to TRBJ1-1; D gene uncertain. Between the trimmed V and J ends, which lost 6 bases and 4 bases, there was a span of 15 bases. CDR3 size: 14 residues. CDR1 and CDR2 (germline): LGHDT, YNNKEL (reference sequence). The CDR3 spells CASSFSEPGTEAFF. The CDR3 DNA follows: TGTGCCAGCAGTTTCTCGGAGCCTGGCACTGAAGCTTTCTTT.

The chain combines TRBV9 with TRBJ1-2; TRBD1 aligns across 8 bases. The CDR3 contains 14 residues. J lost 4 bases, V lost 4 bases, and 6 bases had no gene match. Germline lookup yields CDR1 SGDLS and CDR2 YYNGEE. The CDR3 DNA reads as TGTGCCAGCAGCCTCGGACAGGGTGCCTATGGCTACACCTTC. This codes for CASSLGQGAYGYTF.

The V call is TRBV11-2, the J call TRBJ2-7; a weak D match, TRBD2 (6 bases). This CDR3 comprises 18 residues. CDR1 and CDR2 (germline): SGHAT, FQNNGV. Trimming pared 4 bases from V and 1 base from J, leaving 23 bases between. The DNA for the CDR3 is TGTGCCAGCAGCTCCCGGGGGTTGGGTGCGGGACGGTCCTACGAGCAGTACTTC. Protein product: CASSSRGLGAGRSYEQYF.

The chain employs TRBV7-9 and TRBJ2-3; tentative D call: TRBD2 (6 bases). Deletions cut 5 bases from V and 3 bases from J, with 12 bases between. The length of the CDR3 is 14 residues. From germline, CDR1 is SEHNR and CDR2 FQNEAQ (reference sequence). This CDR3 is CASSHGLLTDTQYF. The CDR3 DNA follows: TGTGCCAGCAGCCACGGACTATTAACAGATACGCAGTATTTT.

This chain links TRBV10-3 with TRBJ1-1, with TRBD1 matching over 7 bases. With V trimmed by 7 bases and J by 11 bases, 13 bases remained unmatched. There are 13 residues in the CDR3. Per germline, CDR1 ENHRY and CDR2 SYGVKD. The CDR3 DNA reads TGTGCCATCATCGCGGACAGGAGCTTCGGGGCTTTCTTT. It codes for CAIIADRSFGAFF.

The chain couples TRBV6-5 to TRBJ2-7; 11 nucleotides line up with TRBD2. V gave up 4 bases and J gave up 0 bases; unmatched junction bases: 5. This CDR3 spans 16 amino acids. Germline CDR1 MNHEY, CDR2 SVGAGI. The CDR3 spells CASSSHLAGGSYEQYF. In nucleotides, the CDR3 is TGTGCCAGCAGTTCCCACCTAGCGGGAGGCTCCTACGAGCAGTACTTC.

V and J are TRBV4-3 and TRBJ1-4, with 9 nucleotides matching TRBD1. Germline assignment: CDR1 LGHNA and CDR2 YSLEER. The CDR3 is made up of 17 amino acids. Losses at the gene ends were 0 bases for V and 7 bases for J; bases not matched to a gene: 9. The DNA for the CDR3 is TGCGCCAGCAGCCAAGATGGGGGACAGGGCGTACGTGAAAAACTGTTTTTT. Protein: CASSQDGGQGVREKLFF.

The rearrangement uses TRBV15 and TRBJ1-4, with TRBD1 matching 10 bases. The junction had 9 bases not matched to a gene; V was cut back by 3 bases and J by 11 bases. Germline lookup yields CDR1 LNHNV and CDR2 YYDKDF (reference sequence). The CDR3 contains 15 residues. In nucleotides, the CDR3 is TGTGCCACCAGCAGTCCCGGACAGGGGGAGGGCAAACTGTTTTTT. It specifies CATSSPGQGEGKLFF.